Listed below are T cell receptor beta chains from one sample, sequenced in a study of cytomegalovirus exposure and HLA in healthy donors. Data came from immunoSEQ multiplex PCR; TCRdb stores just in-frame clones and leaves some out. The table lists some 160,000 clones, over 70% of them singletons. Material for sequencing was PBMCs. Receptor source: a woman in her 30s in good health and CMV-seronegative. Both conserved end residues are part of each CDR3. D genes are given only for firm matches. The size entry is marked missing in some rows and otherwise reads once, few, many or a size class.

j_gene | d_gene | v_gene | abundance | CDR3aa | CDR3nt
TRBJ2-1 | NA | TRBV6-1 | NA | CASRVNRDSYNEQFF | TGTGCCAGCAGAGTTAATAGAGATTCCTACAATGAGCAGTTCTTC
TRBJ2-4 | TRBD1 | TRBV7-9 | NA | CASSRILRDRSDKYF | TGTGCCAGCAGCCGAATTTTGAGGGACAGGTCTGACAAGTACTTC
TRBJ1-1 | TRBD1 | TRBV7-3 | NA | CASSPSGGATFF | TGTGCCAGCAGCCCTTCAGGGGGCGCGACTTTCTTT
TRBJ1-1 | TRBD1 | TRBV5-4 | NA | CASSTQGARTEAFF | TGTGCCAGCAGCACACAGGGGGCGAGAACTGAAGCTTTCTTT
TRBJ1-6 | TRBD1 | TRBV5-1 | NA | CASMSGGSYNSPLHF | TGCGCCAGCATGTCAGGGGGCTCCTATAATTCACCCCTCCACTTT
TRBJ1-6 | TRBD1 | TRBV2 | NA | CASRAGTGDSPLHF | TGTGCCAGCAGAGCCGGGACAGGCGATTCACCCCTCCACTTT
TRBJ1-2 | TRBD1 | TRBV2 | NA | CASYTGAPYGYTF | TGTGCCAGTTATACAGGGGCCCCATATGGCTACACCTTC
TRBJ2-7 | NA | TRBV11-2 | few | CASSLEARSYEQYF | TGTGCCAGCAGCTTAGAAGCTCGCTCCTACGAGCAGTACTTC
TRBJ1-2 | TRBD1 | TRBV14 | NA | CASSQVGQGADGYTF | TGTGCCAGCAGCCAAGTGGGACAGGGGGCGGATGGCTACACCTTC
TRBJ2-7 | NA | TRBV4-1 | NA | CASSQAGSGAYEQYF | TGCGCCAGCAGCCAGGCCGGGTCCGGGGCCTACGAGCAGTACTTC
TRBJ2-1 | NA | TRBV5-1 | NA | CASSWGTLDRYNEQFF | TGCGCCAGCAGCTGGGGGACACTAGACCGATACAATGAGCAGTTCTTC
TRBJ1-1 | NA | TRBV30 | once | CAWSVQVDAFF | TGTGCCTGGAGTGTACAGGTGGATGCTTTCTTT
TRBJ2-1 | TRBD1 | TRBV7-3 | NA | CASSSRTGANEQFF | TGTGCCAGCAGCTCCAGGACAGGGGCGAATGAGCAGTTCTTC
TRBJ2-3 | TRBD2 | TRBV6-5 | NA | CASSPSGVPDTQYF | TGTGCCAGCAGCCCTAGCGGGGTCCCAGATACGCAGTATTTT
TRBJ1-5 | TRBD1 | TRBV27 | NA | CASSSRQGAWQPQHF | TGTGCCAGCAGTTCTCGACAGGGGGCTTGGCAGCCCCAGCATTTT
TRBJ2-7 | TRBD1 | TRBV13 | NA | CASSLVRTGDYEQYF | TGTGCCAGCAGCTTAGTTCGGACAGGGGACTACGAGCAGTACTTC
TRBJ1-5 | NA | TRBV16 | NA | CASSQVFRQPQHF | TGTGCCAGCAGCCAAGTCTTCCGGCAGCCCCAGCATTTT
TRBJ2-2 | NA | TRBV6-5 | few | CASSYAGQTAGELFF | TGTGCCAGCAGTTACGCGGGACAGACGGCCGGGGAGCTGTTTTTT
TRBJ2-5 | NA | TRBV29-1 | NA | CSVQREETQYF | TGCAGCGTTCAGCGTGAAGAGACCCAGTACTTC
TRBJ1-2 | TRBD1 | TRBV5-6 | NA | CASSLYRTGSAYGYTF | TGTGCCAGCAGCTTGTACCGGACAGGTTCCGCCTATGGCTACACCTTC
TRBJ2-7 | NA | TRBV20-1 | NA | CSAPRGYEQYF | TGCAGTGCTCCCCGGGGGTACGAGCAGTACTTC
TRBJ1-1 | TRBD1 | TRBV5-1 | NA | CASSLRTGGNTEAFF | TGCGCCAGCAGCCTAAGGACAGGTGGGAACACTGAAGCTTTCTTT
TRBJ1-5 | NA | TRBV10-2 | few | CASSPNSNRINQPQHF | TGCGCCAGCAGCCCCAACTCAAACAGGATCAATCAGCCCCAGCATTTT
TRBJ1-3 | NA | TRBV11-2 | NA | CASSVLTAGNTIYF | TGTGCCAGCAGCGTTTTGACAGCTGGAAACACCATATATTTT
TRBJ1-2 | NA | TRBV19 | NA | CASSTRDDNGYTF | TGTGCCAGTAGTACCCGAGATGATAATGGCTACACCTTC
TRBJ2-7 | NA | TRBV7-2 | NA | CASSLYRPYEQYF | TGTGCCAGCAGCCTTTACAGGCCCTACGAGCAGTACTTC
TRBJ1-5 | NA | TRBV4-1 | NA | CASSQGEGQPQHF | TGCGCCAGCAGCCAAGGTGAGGGTCAGCCCCAGCATTTT
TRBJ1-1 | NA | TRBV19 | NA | CASGPQANTEAFF | TGTGCCAGTGGGCCTCAGGCGAACACTGAAGCTTTCTTT
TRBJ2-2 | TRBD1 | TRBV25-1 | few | CASSELNRGGELFF | TGTGCCAGCAGTGAATTGAACAGGGGGGGGGAGCTGTTTTTT
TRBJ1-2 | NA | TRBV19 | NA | CASSRSEGRYGYTF | TGTGCCAGTAGTAGAAGCGAGGGGAGGTATGGCTACACCTTC
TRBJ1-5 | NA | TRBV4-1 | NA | CASSQDINSGSGDNQPQHF | TGCGCCAGCAGCCAAGATATCAATAGCGGCTCGGGGGACAATCAGCCCCAGCATTTT
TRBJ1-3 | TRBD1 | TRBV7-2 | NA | CASSQSGQGGTGNTIYF | TGTGCCAGCAGCCAATCTGGACAGGGGGGGACTGGAAACACCATATATTTT
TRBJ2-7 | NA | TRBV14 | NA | CASSRGVSYEQYF | TGTGCCAGCAGCCGGGGGGTTTCTTACGAGCAGTACTTC
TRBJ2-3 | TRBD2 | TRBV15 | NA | CATSPGGGGAVDTQYF | TGTGCCACCAGCCCGGGGGGCGGGGGGGCGGTGGATACGCAGTATTTT
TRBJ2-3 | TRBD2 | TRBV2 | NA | CASSEFTSGGGDTQYF | TGTGCCAGCAGTGAATTTACTAGCGGGGGGGGTGATACGCAGTATTTT
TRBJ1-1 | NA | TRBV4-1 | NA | CASSQDRGWTEAFF | TGCGCCAGCAGCCAAGATCGGGGATGGACTGAAGCTTTCTTT
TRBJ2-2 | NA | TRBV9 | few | CASSVHGVANTGELFF | TGTGCCAGCAGCGTTCACGGGGTCGCGAACACCGGGGAGCTGTTTTTT
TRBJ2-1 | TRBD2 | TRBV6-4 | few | CASSDSGGAYNEQFF | TGTGCCAGCAGTGACAGCGGGGGGGCCTACAATGAGCAGTTCTTC
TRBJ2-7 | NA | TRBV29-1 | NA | CSVRTPGQTYEQYF | TGCAGCGTTCGAACCCCGGGACAAACCTACGAGCAGTACTTC
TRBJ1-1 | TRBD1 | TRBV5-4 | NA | CASSLGQGANTEAFF | TGTGCCAGCAGCTTGGGACAGGGGGCGAACACTGAAGCTTTCTTT
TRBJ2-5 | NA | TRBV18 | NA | CASSPPTEETQYF | TGTGCCAGCTCACCACCGACGGAGGAGACCCAGTACTTC
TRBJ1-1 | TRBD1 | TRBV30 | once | CAWGRGQGEAFF | TGTGCCTGGGGCAGGGGGCAAGGTGAAGCTTTCTTT
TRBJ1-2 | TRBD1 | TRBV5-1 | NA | CASSLADPGTDGYGYTF | TGCGCCAGCAGCTTGGCGGACCCCGGGACAGACGGCTATGGCTACACCTTC
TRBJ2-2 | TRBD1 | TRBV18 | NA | CASSPSRGPSNTGELFF | TGTGCCAGCTCACCGTCCAGGGGGCCTTCGAACACCGGGGAGCTGTTTTTT
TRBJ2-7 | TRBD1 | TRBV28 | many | CASRPRRDRGIYEQYF | TGTGCCAGCAGACCTCGTCGAGACAGGGGGATATACGAGCAGTACTTC
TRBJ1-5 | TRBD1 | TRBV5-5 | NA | CASSTGTGSNQPQHF | TGTGCCAGCAGCACCGGGACAGGTAGCAATCAGCCCCAGCATTTT
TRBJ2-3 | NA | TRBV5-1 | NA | CASSQSLQGDGTDTQYF | TGCGCCAGTTCACAAAGTTTACAGGGAGACGGTACAGATACGCAGTATTTT
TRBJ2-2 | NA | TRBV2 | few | CASSVRGTAPLKTGELFF | TGTGCCAGCAGTGTCCGGGGGACAGCCCCGTTGAAGACCGGGGAGCTGTTTTTT
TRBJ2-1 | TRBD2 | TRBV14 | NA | CASSHRTSGGNEQFF | TGTGCCAGCAGCCATCGGACTAGCGGGGGCAATGAGCAGTTCTTC
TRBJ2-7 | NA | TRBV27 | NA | CASSFQVGAYEQYF | TGTGCCAGCAGTTTTCAGGTCGGGGCCTACGAGCAGTACTTC